The 7 T cell receptor beta chains below come from one sample, sequenced in a study of shared clonotypes between healthy human individuals. Sequenced by immunoSEQ multiplex PCR; TCRdb stores in-frame clones only, minus some. Among roughly 2.5 million clones listed, just over 90% were seen once. Sequencing used naive CD4+ T cells sorted from blood. Subset here: CD45RA+ positively selected. These receptors all come from a man aged 18 to 30 in good health.

V is TRBV29-1 and J is TRBJ2-1; 8 nucleotides match TRBD1. From germline, CDR1 is SQVTM and CDR2 ANQGSEA. CDR3 length: 13 residues. The J segment lost 9 bases and the V segment lost 5 bases, leaving 9 bases of the junction unmatched. Here the CDR3 DNA reads TGCAGCGTTCGTCTGGACAGGGTACGTGAGCAGTTCTTC. Translated, it gives CSVRLDRVREQFF.

This chain uses TRBV4-3 with TRBJ2-7, with TRBD2 identical over 8 bases. The germline V gene has CDR1 LGHNA and CDR2 YSLEER. Trimming took 1 base from V and 3 from J; bases not matched to a gene: 5. The CDR3 has 15 residues. The CDR3 DNA sequence: TGCGCCAGCAGCCAAGGTCGGCTAGCGGGCTACGAGCAGTACTTC. Translation gives CASSQGRLAGYEQYF.

This chain links TRBV7-8 with TRBJ2-5; 8 bases agree with TRBD1. Per the germline V gene, CDR1 is SGHVS and CDR2 is FQNEAQ. Trimming at V came to 5 bases and at J to 0 bases, leaving 8 bases not matched to a gene. This CDR3 comprises 16 residues. This CDR3 reads CASSPSTGGNQETQYF. In DNA form, the CDR3 reads TGTGCCAGCAGCCCTAGTACAGGGGGTAACCAAGAGACCCAGTACTTC.

The V gene is TRBV19, the J gene TRBJ1-1; D ambiguous. Germline values: CDR1 LNHDA, CDR2 SQIVND (reference sequence). The V and J ends lost 0 bases and 4 bases respectively, with 9 bases between them. This CDR3 is built from 14 residues. The CDR3 DNA reads as TGTGCCAGTAGTATAGAACGGACCTCCACTGAAGCTTTCTTT. The encoded protein is CASSIERTSTEAFF.

The V call is TRBV2, the J call TRBJ1-4; D possibly corresponds to TRBD1 (5 bases). This CDR3 is built from 15 residues. From germline, CDR1 is SNHLY and CDR2 FYNNEI. V was clipped by 3 bases and J by 2 bases, with 10 bases between them. CDR3 amino acids: CASSERGSTNEKLFF. The CDR3 bases are TGTGCCAGCAGTGAGAGGGGCTCGACTAATGAAAAACTGTTTTTT.

The chain joins TRBV19 to TRBJ2-7; D is perhaps TRBD1 (6 bases). V lost 9 bases, J lost 3 bases, and 18 bases lay in between. The CDR3 length is 14 residues. Germline assignment: CDR1 LNHDA and CDR2 SQIVND (reference sequence). The CDR3 nucleotides are TGTGCCAGCGGACAGAAGAGCCAAAGCTACGAGCAGTACTTC. Its translation: CASGQKSQSYEQYF.

The gene calls are TRBV2 and TRBJ2-2; no firm D call. The V gene lost 4 bases and the J gene lost 0 bases, with 6 bases spanning the gap. The CDR3 loop spans 14 amino acids. Germline-derived CDR1 and CDR2 are SNHLY and FYNNEI. The DNA of the CDR3 is TGTGCCAGCAGTGGCCTTACGAACACCGGGGAGCTGTTTTTT. Its protein is CASSGLTNTGELFF.